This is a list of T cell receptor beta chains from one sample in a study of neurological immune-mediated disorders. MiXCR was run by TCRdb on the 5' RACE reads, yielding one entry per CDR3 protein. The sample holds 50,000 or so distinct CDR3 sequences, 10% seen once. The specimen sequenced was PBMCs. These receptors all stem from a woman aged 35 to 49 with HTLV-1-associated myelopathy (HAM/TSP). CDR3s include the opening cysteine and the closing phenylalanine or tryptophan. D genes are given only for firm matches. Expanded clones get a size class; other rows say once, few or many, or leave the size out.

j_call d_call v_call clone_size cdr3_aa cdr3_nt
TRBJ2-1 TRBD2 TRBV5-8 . CASSTSGGAWDEQFF TGTGCCAGCAGCACTAGCGGGGGGGCTTGGGATGAGCAGTTCTTC
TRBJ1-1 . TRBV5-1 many CASSLVRGTTGSMNTEAFF TGCGCCAGCAGCTTGGTTCGGGGGACAACAGGGAGCATGAACACTGAAGCTTTCTTT
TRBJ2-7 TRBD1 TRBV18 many CASCPGQGTYEQYF TGTGCCAGCTGTCCGGGACAGGGCACCTACGAGCAGTACTTC
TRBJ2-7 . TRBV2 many CASSVYEQYF TGTGCCAGCAGTGTCTACGAGCAGTACTTC
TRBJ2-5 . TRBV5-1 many CASSLVDDQETQYF TGCGCCAGCAGCTTGGTAGACGACCAAGAGACCCAGTACTTC
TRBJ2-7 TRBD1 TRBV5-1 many CASSPGTGGHEQYF TGCGCCAGCAGCCCAGGGACAGGGGGCCACGAGCAGTACTTC
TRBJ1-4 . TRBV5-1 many CASSSGRSDREKLFF TGCGCCAGCAGCTCGGGACGGAGTGATCGTGAAAAACTGTTTTTT
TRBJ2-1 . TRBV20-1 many CSAMGPGGSSSYNEQFF TGCAGTGCTATGGGTCCAGGGGGGTCCAGCTCCTACAATGAGCAGTTCTTC
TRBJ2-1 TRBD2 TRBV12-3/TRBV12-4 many CASSFRRLAGANLYNEQFF TGTGCCAGCAGTTTTAGGCGACTAGCGGGGGCGAATCTCTACAATGAGCAGTTCTTC
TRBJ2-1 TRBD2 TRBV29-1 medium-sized CSVIPGGPVGEQFF TGCAGCGTCATCCCGGGGGGGCCGGTGGGTGAGCAGTTCTTC
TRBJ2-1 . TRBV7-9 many CASSHGRTNRNEQFF TGTGCCAGCAGCCATGGGAGGACCAACCGAAATGAGCAGTTCTTC
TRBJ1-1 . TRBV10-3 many CAISTGTEAFF TGTGCCATTTCGACAGGAACTGAAGCTTTCTTT
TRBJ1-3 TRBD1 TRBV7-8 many CASRRTRGLWSSGNTIYF TGTGCCAGCAGACGTACCAGGGGGCTCTGGAGCTCTGGAAACACCATATATTTT
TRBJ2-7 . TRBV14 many CASSQGSGFGESQYF TGTGCCAGCAGCCAAGGGTCCGGGTTCGGGGAATCGCAGTACTTC
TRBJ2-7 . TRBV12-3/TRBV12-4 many CASSLAPVSYEQYF TGTGCCAGCAGTTTAGCGCCAGTCTCCTACGAGCAGTACTTC
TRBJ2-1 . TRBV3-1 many CASRRQGGYNEQFF TGTGCCAGCAGACGGCAGGGGGGGTACAATGAGCAGTTCTTC
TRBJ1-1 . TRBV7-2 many CASSLSKNTEAFF TGTGCCAGCAGCTTAAGCAAGAACACTGAAGCTTTCTTT
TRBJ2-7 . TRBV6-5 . CASSSGRTWYEQYF TGTGCCAGCAGTAGCGGCCGGACGTGGTACGAGCAGTACTTC
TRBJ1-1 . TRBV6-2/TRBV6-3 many CASSQRTFTEAFF TGTGCCAGCAGTCAACGGACATTCACTGAAGCTTTCTTT
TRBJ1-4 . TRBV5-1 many CASSLGRTDEKLFF TGCGCCAGCAGCTTAGGCAGGACCGATGAAAAACTGTTTTTT
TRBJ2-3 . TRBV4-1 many CASSQVLRWLAPQYF TGCGCCAGCAGCCAGGTCTTAAGGTGGCTAGCTCCGCAGTATTTT
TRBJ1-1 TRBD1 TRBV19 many CASSTGGVGTEAFF TGTGCCAGTAGTACAGGGGGAGTGGGCACTGAAGCTTTCTTT
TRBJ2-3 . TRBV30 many CAWSVREVGDTQYF TGTGCCTGGAGTGTACGAGAAGTAGGGGATACGCAGTATTTT
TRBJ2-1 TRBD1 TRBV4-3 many CASSQRTGPYNEQFF TGCGCCAGCAGCCAACGGACAGGGCCCTACAATGAGCAGTTCTTC
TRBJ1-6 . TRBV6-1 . CASSEVGYSPLHF TGTGCCAGCAGTGAAGTGGGTTATTCACCCCTCCACTTT
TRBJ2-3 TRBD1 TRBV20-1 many CSARDLGTGGADTQYF TGCAGTGCTAGAGATTTAGGGACAGGGGGAGCAGATACGCAGTATTTT
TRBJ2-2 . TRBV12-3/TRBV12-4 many CASSPTITGELFF TGTGCCAGCAGTCCTACCATCACCGGGGAGCTGTTTTTT
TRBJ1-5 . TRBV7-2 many CASSSVLGQPQHF TGTGCCAGCAGCTCCGTGCTGGGTCAGCCCCAGCATTTT
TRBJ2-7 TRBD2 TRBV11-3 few CASSPDSASGVYEQYF TGTGCCAGCAGCCCGGATTCGGCTAGCGGGGTTTACGAGCAGTACTTC
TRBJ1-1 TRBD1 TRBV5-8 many CASSLRTGVTEAFF TGTGCCAGCAGCTTGCGGACAGGGGTTACTGAAGCTTTCTTT
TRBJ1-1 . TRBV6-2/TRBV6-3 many CASRDTGRVNTEAFF TGTGCCAGCAGAGATACCGGGCGAGTGAACACTGAAGCTTTCTTT
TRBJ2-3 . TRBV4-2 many CASSQGWFSQGTTDTQYF TGTGCCAGCAGCCAAGGATGGTTCTCCCAGGGAACCACAGATACGCAGTATTTT
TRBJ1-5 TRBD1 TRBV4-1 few CASSQAGAGGQPQHF TGCGCCAGCAGCCAAGCGGGGGCAGGGGGTCAGCCCCAGCATTTT
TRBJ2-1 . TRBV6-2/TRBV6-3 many CASSSDLGEQFF TGTGCCAGCAGTTCAGACTTGGGGGAGCAGTTCTTC
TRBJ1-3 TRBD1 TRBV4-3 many CASSPRVGGGNTIYF TGCGCCAGCAGCCCCCGAGTAGGGGGCGGAAACACCATATATTTT
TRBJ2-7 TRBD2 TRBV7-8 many CASSFPSSGGPYEQYF TGTGCCAGCAGCTTCCCCTCTAGCGGGGGACCCTACGAGCAGTACTTC
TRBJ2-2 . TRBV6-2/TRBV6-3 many CASSYSRVRELFF TGTGCCAGCAGTTACTCTAGGGTCCGGGAGCTGTTTTTT
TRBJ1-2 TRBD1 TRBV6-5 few CASRLDRTYGYTF TGTGCCAGCAGACTGGACAGGACCTATGGCTACACCTTC
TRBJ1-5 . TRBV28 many CASCQVHSQPQHF TGTGCCAGCTGCCAGGTCCATAGTCAGCCCCAGCATTTT
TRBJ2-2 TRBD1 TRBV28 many CASSGTGEIAGELFF TGTGCCAGCAGCGGGACAGGGGAGATAGCCGGGGAGCTGTTTTTT